A selection of T cell receptor beta chains follows, all from one sample in a study of T cells in narcolepsy. Using immunoSEQ multiplex PCR, the repertoire was profiled, and TCRdb retains in-frame clones only, with some absent. In the table there are tens of thousands of clones, 65% to 85% of which are singletons. Sequenced sample: memory (CD45RA-) CD4+ T cells from blood. These receptors all stem from a human donor in good health. The CDR3 runs from the conserved cysteine through the conserved F or W. A D gene is named only where the DNA matches it firmly. A row's size may be missing; if present it is once, few, many or a size class.

V gene: TRBV19
clone size: .
D gene: TRBD1
J gene: TRBJ1-5
CDR3 DNA: TGTGCCAGTAGCAGCGACAGGGTAGTACAGCCCCAGCATTTT
CDR3 protein: CASSSDRVVQPQHF

V gene: TRBV15
clone size: .
D gene: TRBD1
J gene: TRBJ2-1
CDR3 DNA: TGTGCCACCAGCAGAGGGCCGGGACAGGGGGCGGATGAGCAGTTCTTC
CDR3 protein: CATSRGPGQGADEQFF

V gene: TRBV18
clone size: .
D gene: TRBD2
J gene: TRBJ2-5
CDR3 DNA: TGTGCCAGCTCACTTCGGACTAGCGGGGGCCAAGAGACCCAGTACTTC
CDR3 protein: CASSLRTSGGQETQYF

V gene: TRBV2
clone size: .
D gene: .
J gene: TRBJ2-7
CDR3 DNA: TGTGCCAGCAGTGTTCGGGTTTTTGGCCCCGAGCAGTACTTC
CDR3 protein: CASSVRVFGPEQYF

V gene: TRBV5-1
clone size: once
D gene: .
J gene: TRBJ2-3
CDR3 DNA: TGCGCCAGCAGCTTGGCTGGCAAGAGCACAGATACGCAGTATTTT
CDR3 protein: CASSLAGKSTDTQYF

V gene: TRBV6-1
clone size: .
D gene: .
J gene: TRBJ2-2
CDR3 DNA: TGTGCCAGCAGTGAGTCGGGAGAGAACACCGGGGAGCTGTTTTTT
CDR3 protein: CASSESGENTGELFF

V gene: TRBV7-2
clone size: .
D gene: TRBD1
J gene: TRBJ2-7
CDR3 DNA: TGTGCCAGCAGCCTATCCCAGGGGGCATGGTACGAGCAGTACTTC
CDR3 protein: CASSLSQGAWYEQYF

V gene: TRBV18
clone size: .
D gene: TRBD2
J gene: TRBJ2-3
CDR3 DNA: TGTGCCAGCTCACCATCTTGGCCTAGCGGAGATACGCAGTATTTT
CDR3 protein: CASSPSWPSGDTQYF

V gene: TRBV6-4
clone size: .
D gene: .
J gene: TRBJ1-5
CDR3 DNA: TGTGCCAGCAGTTACAGGGTCAGAGCAAGTAGCAATCAGCCCCAGCATTTT
CDR3 protein: CASSYRVRASSNQPQHF

V gene: TRBV7-9
clone size: .
D gene: TRBD1
J gene: TRBJ2-2
CDR3 DNA: TGTGCCAGCAGCGCAACCGGGACAGGGGGTCCAACGAACACCGGGGAGCTGTTTTTT
CDR3 protein: CASSATGTGGPTNTGELFF